This TCR beta chain was sequenced in a study of CD4 T cells in relation to SARS-CoV-2 and coronaviruses. On the study more broadly: The negative reference was HIV-1 Nef peptide pool or peptide-free culture. Study-wide results and limits: This crossreactivity analysis covered spike protein alone, no other viral proteins.

The germline gives CDR1 SGDLS, CDR2 YYNGEE. J gave up 0 bases and V 1 base, and 1 base lay outside the gene matches. This CDR3 is 16 amino acids long. About this clone itself: Its specificity is unknown.

The unexposed donors gave CD4+ T cells in about 2010-2019, prior to COVID-19. After around nine days of culture, CD4+ T cells were isolated. Libraries were prepared by immunoSEQ multiplex PCR; TCRdb keeps only in-frame clonotypes and omits some of them. The data show roughly 25,000 clones, around 76% seen once. The specimen was CD4+ T cells from PBMCs, cultured in vitro. The chain is built from TRBV9 and TRBJ2-1; TRBD2 matches 10 bases. The clonotype was recovered from a human donor in good health. CDR3 coding DNA: TGTGCCAGCAGCGTAACTAGCGGGAACTCCTACAATGAGCAGTTCTTC. It codes for CASSVTSGNSYNEQFF.